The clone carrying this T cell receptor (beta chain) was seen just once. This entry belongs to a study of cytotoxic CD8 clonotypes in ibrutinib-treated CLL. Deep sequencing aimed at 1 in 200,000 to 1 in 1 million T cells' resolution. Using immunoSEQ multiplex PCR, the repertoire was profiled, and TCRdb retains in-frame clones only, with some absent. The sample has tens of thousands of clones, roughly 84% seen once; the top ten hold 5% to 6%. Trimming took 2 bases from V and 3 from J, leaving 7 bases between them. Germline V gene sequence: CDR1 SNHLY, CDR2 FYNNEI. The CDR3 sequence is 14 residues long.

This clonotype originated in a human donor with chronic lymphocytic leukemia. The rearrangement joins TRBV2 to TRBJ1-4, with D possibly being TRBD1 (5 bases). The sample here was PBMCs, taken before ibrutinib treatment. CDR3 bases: TGTGCCAGCAGTGAACAGGGTCCTAATGAAAAACTGTTTTTT. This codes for CASSEQGPNEKLFF.